The count of the clone carrying this TCR beta chain is one. The V gene's germline CDR1 is MDHEN and CDR2 SYDVKM. V was trimmed by 6 bases and J by 10 bases, leaving 10 bases between them. This CDR3 spans 11 amino acids. 60 Vbeta and 13 Jbeta primers were used in PCR. Profiling relied on immunoSEQ multiplex PCR, and the TCRdb table lists in-frame clones only, not all of them. In the table there are over 130,000 clones, around 75% of which are singletons. This specimen belongs to a study of cytomegalovirus exposure and HLA in healthy donors. The V gene is TRBV28, the J gene TRBJ2-1, with D tentatively TRBD1 (5 bases). This TCR was recovered from a female donor in good health and CMV-seronegative. Sequences were obtained from PBMCs. The CDR3 sequence is CASSAWTEQFF. CDR3 coding DNA: TGTGCCAGCAGCGCTTGGACAGAGCAGTTCTTC. Based on the CDR3 plus reference TRBV28 and TRBJ2-1, the full variable domain is DVKVTQSSRYLVKRTGEKVFLECVQDMDHENMFWYRQDPGLGLRLIYFSYDVKMKEKGDIPEGYSVSREKKERFSLILESASTNQTSMYLCASSAWTEQFFGPGTRLTVL.